This T cell receptor (beta chain) is drawn from a study of shared clonotypes between healthy human individuals. The deep-level immunoSEQ assay was used. TCRdb's copy holds only in-frame clones and misses some; the assay was immunoSEQ multiplex PCR. The sample has under 2.5 million clones, roughly 90% seen once. Notes on this clone: Its antigen is not identified.

Study-wide findings and caveats: Non-shared clonotypes were found to have lower generation probabilities than the clonotypes that were shared by all four of the sorted-subset donors.

The CDR3 has 14 residues. V lost 4 bases and J 2 bases, leaving 11 bases between the germline ends. Per germline, CDR1 MGHRA and CDR2 YSYEKL. The chain employs TRBV4-1 and TRBJ2-5; maybe TRBD1 (6 bases). This receptor was obtained from a man in his late teens or twenties in good health. Some clones in this sample may be carry-over from other donors' samples. The specimen sequenced was naive CD4+ T cells from PBMCs. As for subset: CD45RA+ positively selected. Here the CDR3 reads CASSPTGFQETQYF. CDR3 DNA sequence: TGCGCCAGCAGCCCTACAGGGTTTCAAGAGACCCAGTACTTC.